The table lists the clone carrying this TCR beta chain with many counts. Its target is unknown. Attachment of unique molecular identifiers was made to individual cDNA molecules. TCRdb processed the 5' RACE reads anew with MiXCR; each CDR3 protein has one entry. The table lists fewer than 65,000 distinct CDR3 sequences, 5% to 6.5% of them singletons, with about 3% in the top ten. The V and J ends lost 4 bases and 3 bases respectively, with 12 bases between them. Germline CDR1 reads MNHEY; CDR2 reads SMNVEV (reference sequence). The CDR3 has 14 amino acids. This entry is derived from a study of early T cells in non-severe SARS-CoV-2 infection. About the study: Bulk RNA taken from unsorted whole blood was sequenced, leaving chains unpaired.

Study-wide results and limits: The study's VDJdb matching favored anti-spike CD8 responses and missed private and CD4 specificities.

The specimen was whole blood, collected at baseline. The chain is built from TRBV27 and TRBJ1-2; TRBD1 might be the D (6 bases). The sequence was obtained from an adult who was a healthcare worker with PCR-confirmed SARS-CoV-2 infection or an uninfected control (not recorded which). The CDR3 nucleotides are TGTGCCAGCAGTTCGGGACATAGTTACTATGGCTACACCTTC. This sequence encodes CASSSGHSYYGYTF.